This T cell receptor beta chain was documented in a study of shared clonotypes between healthy human individuals. Whole-study findings and limits: Four donors held roughly 5% of naive CD4 clonotypes in common.

As regards this clone: Its specificity is unknown.

The CDR3 extends over 14 amino acids. Trimming left V 2 bases short and J 6 bases short, with 13 bases between. Germline assignment: CDR1 MNHNS and CDR2 SASEGT. Using immunoSEQ multiplex PCR, the repertoire was profiled, and TCRdb retains in-frame clones only, with some absent. Of some 2.3 million clones in the sample, approximately 93% are singletons; the top ten hold under 0.45%. J is TRBJ1-2 and V is TRBV6-1, with D perhaps matching TRBD1 (5 bases). Sequencing was done on a sample of naive CD4+ T cells from PBMCs. Subset described: CD45RA+ positively selected. This TCR derives from a man aged 18 to 30 in good health. Some clones in this sample may be carry-over from other donors' samples. Here the CDR3 reads CASSESRQGHGYTF. The CDR3 DNA follows: TGTGCCAGCAGTGAAAGTAGGCAGGGACATGGCTACACCTTC.